The T cell receptor beta chain under discussion was sequenced for a study of cytomegalovirus exposure and HLA in healthy donors. Findings and caveats of the study: Common viral pathogens seemed to be connected with several of the most significant clusters, according to a later analysis. Most TCRs appeared rarely, but some public TCRs recurred in many donors. Exclusion as indistinguishable affected some V segments, including TRBV6-2 and TRBV6-3.

For this clone: Its antigen is currently unknown.

The CDR3 length is 14 residues. V lost 0 bases to trimming and J lost 7 bases, with 10 bases between them. The germline gives CDR1 SGHTA, CDR2 FQGTGA. Researchers ran the PCR with 60 Vbeta and 13 Jbeta primers. In the study's own analysis: A follow-up analysis tallied around 80 million unique TCR beta chains, approximately 10 million shared. This table comes from immunoSEQ multiplex PCR, and its TCRdb copy is limited to in-frame clones, with some not included. D and trimming were read from the DNA, whereas the V and J calls and clone size are those reported in that table. Of 100,000 to 150,000 clones in the sample, roughly four fifths were seen once.

This TCR came from a girl aged 2 to 9 in good health and CMV-seronegative. This chain links TRBV7-3 with TRBJ2-1; D perhaps matches TRBD2 (5 bases). The material sequenced was PBMCs. The CDR3 DNA is TGTGCCAGCAGCTTAACGGGAGCCTTGAATGAGCAGTTCTTC. Protein: CASSLTGALNEQFF.